This T cell receptor (beta chain) was sequenced for a study of T cells in Graves' hyperthyroidism and ophthalmopathy. Study as a whole: Peripheral blood was collected at initial diagnosis, before any treatment. Study results and limitations: Most thyroid clonotypes with frequency above 0.001 were detected in blood.

The investigators amplified TCR beta CDR3 regions from RNA transcripts. First-round RT-PCR with HTBI primers amplified the TCR CDR3 region. TCRdb re-derived calls from the multiplex PCR reads in MiXCR, one entry per CDR3 protein. The sample comprises hundreds of thousands of distinct CDR3 sequences, 14% of which are singletons, and roughly 10% rests with the top ten. Out of 8.5 to 10 ml of fresh peripheral blood came the PBMCs. The CDR3 sequence is 15 residues long. Trimming left V 1 base short and J 0 bases short, with 8 bases between. Germline V gene sequence: CDR1 SGHTA, CDR2 FQGNSA. This clonotype has ten or more counts. Antigen: not known.

Sequenced: blood. The source is a woman aged 18-29 years with Graves' hyperthyroidism. The genes are TRBV7-2 and TRBJ2-3; possible D gene TRBD2, 6 bases. The CDR3 loop reads CASSLGRGSTDTQYF. CDR3 in DNA: TGTGCCAGCAGCTTAGGGCGGGGCAGCACAGATACGCAGTATTTT.